These 21 T cell receptor beta chains originate from one sample sequenced in a study of response to subunit inactivated influenza vaccine. TCRdb passed the RT-PCR reads through MiXCR, listing each CDR3 protein once. The sample has 550,000 to 800,000 distinct CDR3 sequences, approximately 15% seen once. This sample comprised PBMCs from blood, obtained 11 to 12 days after vaccination. All receptors derive from a man between 50 and 59 years old who received an inactivated influenza vaccine.

This clonotype was counted ten times or more. This chain joins TRBV7-2 and TRBJ2-5; no definite D call. Trimming removed 0 bases at V and 5 bases at J, with 13 bases between. CDR1 is SGHTA, CDR2 FQGNSA, per germline. The CDR3 spans 15 residues. The chain's CDR3 is CASSLAHGAAETQYF. The CDR3 coding sequence is TGTGCCAGCAGCTTAGCCCACGGTGCAGCCGAGACCCAGTACTTC.

The table lists this clonotype with a few counts. The genes are TRBV27 and TRBJ2-7, with D tentatively TRBD2 (5 bases). The CDR3 spans 15 residues. Germline CDR1 reads MNHEY; CDR2 reads SMNVEV (reference sequence). Trimming shortened V by 3 bases and J by 7 bases, and 19 bases separated the two germline ends. Written as DNA, the CDR3 is TGTGCCAGCAGTTTGGGGAGACCGGGTCTGCGGGAGCAGTACTTC. Its protein is CASSLGRPGLREQYF.

This clonotype was counted many times. The chain recombines TRBV7-2 with TRBJ2-2; D ambiguous. Germline V CDR1 and CDR2: SGHTA, FQGNSA. Trimming took off 1 base at V and 2 bases at J, with 8 bases between the two ends. The CDR3 runs 15 residues. CDR3 nucleotides: TGTGCCAGCAGCTTAGAAGCTTTTAACACCGGGGAGCTGTTTTTT. This sequence encodes CASSLEAFNTGELFF.

The rearrangement links TRBV4-1 to TRBJ2-5; 8 bases match TRBD2. The CDR3 has 17 residues. The trim removed 0 bases at V and 4 bases at J, leaving 10 bases unmatched. The germline V gene encodes CDR1 MGHRA and CDR2 YSYEKL. The CDR3 is CASSQEGARTSPETQYF. The CDR3 DNA reads as TGCGCCAGCAGCCAAGAAGGGGCCCGGACTAGCCCAGAGACCCAGTACTTC.

This clonotype was observed at least ten times. The chain employs TRBV20-1 and TRBJ2-5; 11 bases are a match to TRBD2. Germline CDR1 DFQATT, CDR2 SNEGSKA (reference sequence). Germline trimming cut 6 bases from V and 6 bases from J; bases unmatched to any gene: 6. This CDR3 has 13 amino acids. CDR3 DNA: TGCAGTGCAGCTAGCGGGGGGCGTCAGACCCAGTACTTC. Protein sequence: CSAASGGRQTQYF.

V is TRBV3-1 and J is TRBJ1-1, with D uncertain. Germline CDR1 LGHDT, CDR2 YNNKEL (reference sequence). Trimming removed 0 bases from V and 3 bases from J, with 17 bases in between. This CDR3 has 17 amino acids. As DNA, the CDR3 is TGTGCCAGCAGCCAAGATCGCCCCGGCTTGCGGGACACTGAAGCTTTCTTT. Residues: CASSQDRPGLRDTEAFF.

This chain joins TRBV20-1 and TRBJ1-4; D perhaps matches TRBD1 (5 bases). The CDR3 is made up of 13 amino acids. Germline V lookup: CDR1 DFQATT, CDR2 SNEGSKA (reference sequence). The V gene lost 4 bases and the J gene lost 8 bases, with 14 bases spanning the gap. The CDR3 sequence: CSATGPKWEKLFF. DNA of the CDR3: TGCAGTGCTACAGGGCCAAAGTGGGAAAAACTGTTTTTT.

The chain couples TRBV27 to TRBJ2-2, with D possibly TRBD1 on 5 matching bases. Germline values: CDR1 MNHEY, CDR2 SMNVEV (reference sequence). The CDR3 has 15 residues. The germline V and J ends were trimmed by 3 bases and 4 bases, with 12 bases remaining between them. The CDR3 region is CASSFSGHITGELFF. The DNA for the CDR3 is TGTGCCAGCAGTTTTTCCGGACACATCACCGGGGAGCTGTTTTTT.

This clonotype was counted many times. This chain links TRBV12-3 or TRBV12-4 with TRBJ1-5; D unresolved. The CDR3 has 14 residues. Trimming cost V 2 bases and J 1 base, with 6 bases left between them. The CDR3 sequence: CASSLLGSNQPQHF. The CDR3 DNA reads TGTGCCAGCAGTTTACTGGGCAGCAATCAGCCCCAGCATTTT.

V is TRBV20-1 and J is TRBJ2-2; D possibly corresponds to TRBD1 (6 bases). Trimming took off 5 bases at V and 1 base at J, with 23 bases between the two ends. Germline V gene lookup returns CDR1 DFQATT and CDR2 SNEGSKA (reference sequence). This CDR3 has 18 amino acids. CDR3 protein: CSAVTPRGGGLNTGELFF. CDR3 nucleotides: TGCAGTGCTGTAACCCCCAGGGGCGGTGGATTGAACACCGGGGAGCTGTTTTTT.

This clonotype showed up just a few times. The V gene is TRBV27, the J gene TRBJ2-5, with D tentatively TRBD1 (6 bases). Trimming stripped 9 bases from V and 4 bases from J, with 24 bases between. CDR3 length: 16 amino acids. The germline V gene encodes CDR1 MNHEY and CDR2 SMNVEV (reference sequence). As DNA, the CDR3 is TGTGCCAGTCATCCGGGACACACCAAAGGGCCAGAGACCCAGTACTTC. This translates into CASHPGHTKGPETQYF.

The chain is built from TRBV20-1 and TRBJ2-5; TRBD1 is a possible D gene (6 bases). The V and J ends lost 4 bases and 5 bases respectively, with 11 bases between them. This CDR3 has 12 residues. The germline V gene encodes CDR1 DFQATT and CDR2 SNEGSKA (reference sequence). This CDR3 reads CSATGARETQYF. The CDR3 DNA reads TGCAGTGCTACAGGGGCGAGGGAGACCCAGTACTTC.

The rearrangement joins TRBV7-2 to TRBJ1-1; D remains unclear. Per germline, CDR1 SGHTA and CDR2 FQGNSA. V lost 3 bases, J lost 1 base, and 9 bases lay in between. This CDR3 comprises 14 residues. In nucleotides, the CDR3 is TGTGCCAGCAGCTTCAGTTCCGGGAACACTGAAGCTTTCTTT. Its protein is CASSFSSGNTEAFF.

In this sample, this clonotype turned up a few times. V is TRBV5-6 and J is TRBJ2-1; no firm D call. V shed 6 bases and J shed 4 bases, with 11 bases lying between them. Germline values: CDR1 SGHDT, CDR2 YYEEEE. The CDR3 extends over 13 amino acids. CDR3 sequence: CASTGQAYNEQFF. CDR3 in DNA: TGTGCCAGCACCGGCCAGGCTTACAATGAGCAGTTCTTC. The full variable domain, in which reference TRBV5-6 and TRBJ2-1 provide the parts outside the CDR3, is DAGVTQSPTHLIKTRGQQVTLRCSPKSGHDTVSWYQQALGQGPQFIFQYYEEEERQRGNFPDRFSGHQFPNYSSELNVNALLLGDSALYLCASTGQAYNEQFFGPGTRLTVL.

The V call is TRBV7-9, the J call TRBJ2-1, with 7 bases identical to TRBD2. Trimming removed 2 bases from V and 14 bases from J; junction bases left unmatched: 12. This CDR3 contains 14 residues. Germline V lookup: CDR1 SEHNR, CDR2 FQNEAQ (reference sequence). CDR3 DNA sequence: TGTGCCAGCAGCTTATCACGGCGGGGGAGCCGTGAGTTCTTC. Protein: CASSLSRRGSREFF.

The sample holds a few counts of this clonotype. The V gene is TRBV5-1, the J gene TRBJ2-3; no reliable D call. CDR1 SGHRS and CDR2 YFSETQ come from the germline V gene. The CDR3 sequence is 15 residues long. V lost 0 bases and J 1 base, leaving 9 bases between the germline ends. The DNA for the CDR3 is TGCGCCAGCAGCTTGGGACAATCCGGCACAGATACGCAGTATTTT. Protein product: CASSLGQSGTDTQYF. Complete variable domain (other parts from reference TRBV5-1 and TRBJ2-3): KAGVTQTPRYLIKTRGQQVTLSCSPISGHRSVSWYQQTPGQGLQFLFEYFSETQRNKGNFPGRFSGRQFSNSRSEMNVSTLELGDSALYLCASSLGQSGTDTQYFGPGTRLTVL.

This clonotype was detected only a few times. The CDR3 region is CASSFLRDTEEPQHF. CDR3 bases: TGTGCCAGCAGCTTTCTCCGGGACACCGAAGAGCCCCAGCATTTT. This chain joins TRBV6-2 or TRBV6-3 and TRBJ1-5, with a weak D call TRBD1 (6 bases). The germline V gene has CDR1 MNHEY and CDR2 SVGEGT. Trimming removed 6 bases from V and 8 bases from J, with 20 bases in between. The CDR3 consists of 15 residues.

This clonotype turned up a few times. The chain has TRBV7-2 and TRBJ2-7, with 7 nucleotides matching TRBD1. Losses at the gene ends were 11 bases for V and 4 bases for J; bases not matched to a gene: 11. This CDR3 is 13 amino acids long. Per germline, CDR1 SGHTA and CDR2 FQGNSA. For the CDR3, the DNA is TGTGCCGGGCTGGTAGGGGGCCCTTACGAGCAGTACTTC. This translates into CAGLVGGPYEQYF.

There are a few counts of this clonotype. The chain employs TRBV15 and TRBJ2-7, with D uncertain. Germline V gene data show CDR1 as LNHNV and CDR2 as YYDKDF (reference sequence). This CDR3 comprises 13 residues. Trimming took off 0 bases at V and 3 bases at J, with 6 bases between the two ends. In DNA, the CDR3 is TGTGCCACCAGCAGAGAATACAGCTACGAGCAGTACTTC. Protein sequence: CATSREYSYEQYF.

V is TRBV7-8 and J is TRBJ1-5; unclear D gene. The ends were cut back, 0 bases at V and 4 bases at J, with 10 bases in the middle. CDR3 length: 15 amino acids. Germline V gene data show CDR1 as SGHVS and CDR2 as FQNEAQ. CDR3 DNA sequence: TGTGCCAGCAGCTTAGCTTTCGGGGAGAATCAGCCCCAGCATTTT. This codes for CASSLAFGENQPQHF.

This clonotype was counted between two and nine times. V and J are TRBV29-1 and TRBJ2-5; TRBD2 might be the D (5 bases). The CDR3 is 15 amino acids. The V and J ends lost 6 bases and 5 bases respectively, with 22 bases between them. Germline V lookup: CDR1 SQVTM, CDR2 ANQGSEA. CDR3 in amino acids: CSVGFSDSPWETQYF. The CDR3 nucleotides read TGCAGCGTCGGATTCTCGGACTCTCCTTGGGAGACCCAGTACTTC.